Here is one T cell receptor beta chain with its context. This receptor's antigen is unknown. Qualities for individual bases were not recorded, and no much larger clone is one base off. Ends trimmed: V by 1 base, J by 4 bases; bases unmatched to a gene: 8. From a lookup of the germline V gene (reference sequence), CDR1 and CDR2 are LNHNV and YYDKDF. The CDR3 starts with the cysteine, ends with the phenylalanine, and has 17 residues. Only CDR3 DNA is held: 51 bases, read in frame from base 1. TCRdb lists the instrument as Illumina NovaSeq 6000. cDNA libraries for TCRalpha and TCRbeta were prepared by 5'RACE using constant-segment primers, with sample barcodes and unique molecular identifiers added. RNA was extracted from every sample with Trizol reagent. Amplification of the libraries took two PCR steps, and the second step added a second sample barcode plus Illumina TruSeq adapters. Libraries were sequenced on an Illumina NovaSeq with 2 x 150 bp paired-end reads. From the authors' description of their analysis: With migec v1.2.7, reads were demultiplexed and then collapsed into UMI-guided consensus sequences. Using mixcr v2.1.11, UMI consensuses were aligned to TRA and TRB V and J templates and then assembled into clonotypes. A clonotype was counted as expanded or contracted only if both edgeR and NoisET called the change significant, with noise models trained on biological replicates. For edgeR calls, a false discovery rate-adjusted p below 0.01 and a log2 fold-change threshold of 1 were applied. As an exploratory analysis of dynamics, PCA with hierarchical clustering was applied to max-normalized trajectories of the 1000 most abundant clonotypes. Separately sequenced CD4+ and CD8+ repertoires were used to assign the CD4 or CD8 phenotype of responding clones. The public reads were quality trimmed at Q25 with fastp and then assembled into clones with MiXCR by TCRdb, keeping productive beta chains. Records with the same CDR3 protein are collapsed into one entry carrying the most frequent genes and DNA. What appears here as the V and J calls and clone size reflects TCRdb's work, not the paper's. This sample has about 110,000 distinct CDR3 sequences in its table, and about a sixth of those were observed once. In total, the top ten clones hold approximately 5.1% of the sample.

PBMCs were isolated by Ficoll-Paque density gradient centrifugation. This sample stems from a study of T-cell memory formation after mild COVID-19 (dated by TCRdb to the early 2020s). Regarding the complete study: Most TCR sequence clusters were specific to one of the two donors. In a couple of donors, T-cell clones that expanded and contracted after mild COVID-19 were followed by sequencing TCRalpha and TCRbeta repertoires longitudinally. The cohort was made up of two young adult volunteers, one female and one male, who were previously healthy. What the authors observed across the whole study: The study included only two mild cases, and larger cohorts that include severe cases with pre-infection samples were judged to be necessary. Some responding clones were detected in pre-infection memory, which suggested that pre-existing cross-reactive memory T cells had joined the SARS-CoV-2 response. Contracting CD4+ clones turned up mainly in the CM and EM memory subsets, whereas EMRA was where CD8+ clones were enriched. SARS-CoV-2 specificity of the second-wave clones peaking on day 37 was not confirmed. Clones contracting from day 15 to 85 had balanced CD4/CD8 phenotypes, while a second wave expanding from day 15 to 37 was biased towards CD4+.

The receptor was derived from a man aged 18 to 30 who had mild COVID-19 (a few samples of this study predate the infection). The sample titles of this study are shuffled in the database, so cell type and time point are left out; the donor was told from shared clones. Recombination connected TRBV15 to TRBJ2-1; the junction holds 9 bases that match TRBD2. The sequenced sample consisted of PBMCs or a T cell subset sorted from them (not recorded which). The DNA reads TGTGCCACCAGCAGAGTAGCGGGGGTCGGGCTTTACAATGAGCAGTTCTTC. Its protein is CATSRVAGVGLYNEQFF.